The source of this T cell receptor beta chain is a study of blood T cell repertoires in COVID-19. The CDR3 is 15 amino acids. CDR1 and CDR2 (germline): LGHNA, YNFKEQ. With 2 bases clipped from V and 3 bases from J, the junction kept 6 bases outside the gene matches. Data came from immunoSEQ multiplex PCR; TCRdb stores just in-frame clones and leaves some out. The data contain just over 300,000 clones, roughly 87% of them singletons. Sequenced: PBMCs or T cells enriched from blood (not recorded which). The sequence derives from a woman aged 18-29 years who had recovered from COVID-19. This rearrangement joins TRBV4-2 to TRBJ1-1, with 7 bases that match TRBD1. The CDR3 region has the DNA TGTGCCAGCAGCCAACCGAGACAGGGCTACACTGAAGCTTTCTTT. This sequence encodes CASSQPRQGYTEAFF.